The following is a TCR beta chain sequence with its context. Its target is not known. Data came from immunoSEQ multiplex PCR; TCRdb stores just in-frame clones and leaves some out. The sample carries some 110,000 clones, 86% recorded once. Germline CDR1 MNHNS, CDR2 SASEGT. Trimming took 8 bases from V and 0 from J, leaving 10 bases between them. This CDR3 is built from 13 residues. This entry is derived from a study of cytomegalovirus exposure and HLA in healthy donors. General study points: Most observed TCR sequences were rare, whereas some public TCRs were detected in many donors. It was reportedly the case that the classifier diagnosed cytomegalovirus status with high specificity and sensitivity. Associated with cytomegalovirus, according to the listing, were fewer than 200 TCR beta chains.

Specimen: PBMCs. The source is a woman under 30 in good health and CMV-seropositive. The chain carries TRBV6-1 and TRBJ1-1; D not certain. The CDR3 loop is CASGQVVNTEAFF. In DNA form, the CDR3 reads TGTGCCAGCGGTCAGGTAGTGAACACTGAAGCTTTCTTT.